One and the same sample provided the 4 T cell receptor beta chains below, sequenced in a study of early T cells in non-severe SARS-CoV-2 infection. TCRdb used MiXCR to reprocess the 5' RACE reads, holding one entry per CDR3 protein. Of about 33,000 distinct CDR3 sequences listed, more than 5% were seen once; the top ten hold roughly 15%. The sample comprised whole blood. The origin of the receptors is an adult who was a healthcare worker with PCR-confirmed SARS-CoV-2 infection or an uninfected control (not recorded which).

The chain has TRBV6-4 and TRBJ2-3; the D gene is possibly TRBD1 (6 bases). V was shortened by 5 bases and J by 3 bases, with 15 bases between the two germline ends. There are 15 residues in the CDR3. Per germline, CDR1 MRHNA and CDR2 SNTAGT. DNA of the CDR3: TGTGCCAGCAGTTACCAGGGGAGTGATACAGATACGCAGTATTTT. This codes for CASSYQGSDTDTQYF.

This clonotype was detected only a few times. The rearrangement links TRBV5-1 to TRBJ2-7, with 7 nucleotides matching TRBD1. The germline V gene has CDR1 SGHRS and CDR2 YFSETQ. The CDR3 covers 13 residues. Trimming at V came to 2 bases and at J to 6 bases, leaving 5 bases not matched to a gene. In DNA form, the CDR3 reads TGCGCCAGCAGCTTCGGGACAGAGGGCGAGCAGTACTTC. Its protein product is CASSFGTEGEQYF.

V is TRBV7-2 and J is TRBJ1-3; TRBD1 matches 7 bases. V lost 4 bases and J lost 4; bases outside the gene matches: 7. The CDR3 totals 15 residues. CDR1 is SGHTA and CDR2 is FQGNSA in the germline V gene. CDR3 amino acids: CASSSTGVAGNTIYF. In DNA, the CDR3 is TGTGCCAGCAGCTCCACAGGGGTTGCAGGAAACACCATATATTTT. Complete variable domain (other parts from reference TRBV7-2 and TRBJ1-3): GAGVSQSPSNKVTEKGKDVELRCDPISGHTALYWYRQSLGQGLEFLIYFQGNSAPDKSGLPSDRFSAERTGGSVSTLTIQRTQQEDSAVYLCASSSTGVAGNTIYFGEGSWLTVV.

The chain employs TRBV6-5 and TRBJ1-1; D remains unclear. This CDR3 spans 14 amino acids. V dropped 6 bases and J dropped 7 bases, with 18 bases sitting between them. The germline V gene has CDR1 MNHEY and CDR2 SVGAGI. This CDR3 is CASSYRLDAFEAFF. The CDR3, as DNA: TGTGCCAGCAGCTATCGCCTTGACGCATTTGAAGCTTTCTTT.